One and the same sample provided the 23 T cell receptor beta chains below, sequenced in a study of cytomegalovirus exposure and HLA in healthy donors. This PCR relied on a set of 60 Vbeta primers and 13 Jbeta primers. Assay: immunoSEQ multiplex PCR; the TCRdb copy retains only in-frame clones and omits some. The profile covers roughly 120,000 clones, with around 70% appearing a single time and roughly 11% taken by the ten largest. Sequencing was done on a sample of PBMCs. Receptors were obtained from a woman aged 45-65 years in good health and CMV-seropositive.

J is TRBJ1-5 and V is TRBV7-2; the D is unclear. The germline V gene has CDR1 SGHTA and CDR2 FQGNSA. The CDR3 length is 17 residues. Trimming stripped 0 bases from V and 4 bases from J, with 16 bases between. CDR3 sequence (DNA): TGTGCCAGCAGCTTAGCGCTACGGGTCGGTAGGAATCAGCCCCAGCATTTT. Amino acids: CASSLALRVGRNQPQHF.

The CDR3 region has the DNA TGCGCCAGCAGCTTGGATAGTGACTACACAGATACGCAGTATTTT. Protein: CASSLDSDYTDTQYF. This chain joins TRBV5-1 and TRBJ2-3; D is perhaps TRBD2 (5 bases). The germline V and J ends were trimmed by 0 bases and 2 bases, with 10 bases remaining between them. This CDR3 is 15 amino acids long. CDR1 is SGHRS and CDR2 is YFSETQ in the germline V gene.

The V call is TRBV7-8, the J call TRBJ1-2, with 7 bases identical to TRBD1. The CDR3 runs to 16 residues. CDR1 and CDR2 (germline): SGHVS, FQNEAQ. V shed 6 bases, J shed 3 bases, and the junction held 13 bases outside the gene matches. In DNA, the CDR3 is TGTGCCAGCAGTATACAGTATCTAGGACAGGACTATGGCTACACCTTC. This translates into CASSIQYLGQDYGYTF. The full variable domain, its missing parts supplied by reference TRBV7-8 and TRBJ1-2, is GAGVSQSPRYKVAKRGQDVALRCDPISGHVSLFWYQQALGQGPEFLTYFQNEAQLDKSGLPSDRFFAERPEGSVSTLKIQRTQQEDSAVYLCASSIQYLGQDYGYTFGSGTRLTVV.

This clone was seen only a few times. V usage is TRBV7-9 and J usage is TRBJ1-1; D gene unclear. CDR1 is SEHNR, CDR2 FQNEAQ, per germline (reference sequence). The CDR3 runs 12 residues. V was shortened by 3 bases and J by 4 bases, with 6 bases between the two germline ends. The CDR3 is CASSLGSTEAFF. The CDR3 DNA is TGTGCCAGCAGCTTGGGGAGCACTGAAGCTTTCTTT.

The gene calls are TRBV5-1 and TRBJ1-5, with 7 bases matching TRBD1. Trimming cost V 0 bases and J 6 bases; bases outside gene matches: 6. CDR3 size: 15 residues. In germline, CDR1 is SGHRS, CDR2 YFSETQ. CDR3 region: CASSLVPGGGQPQHF. In DNA, the CDR3 is TGCGCCAGCAGCTTGGTACCAGGGGGAGGTCAGCCCCAGCATTTT.

The chain recombines TRBV7-7 with TRBJ2-6; D call uncertain. The germline CDR1 and CDR2 sequences are SSHAT and FNYEAQ (reference sequence). Between the trimmed V and J ends, which lost 5 bases and 0 bases, there was a span of 11 bases. This CDR3 region has 16 residues. The CDR3 DNA sequence: TGTGCCAGCAGCCCCAGTACGTCCTCTGGGGCCAACGTCCTGACTTTC. Translating it yields CASSPSTSSGANVLTF.

V is TRBV7-9 and J is TRBJ2-3, with TRBD2 matching over 10 bases. There are 16 residues in the CDR3. Trimming took 3 bases from V and 1 from J; bases not matched to a gene: 4. Per germline, CDR1 SEHNR and CDR2 FQNEAQ (reference sequence). For the CDR3, the DNA is TGTGCCAGCAGCTTTCTAGCGGGGGCGGGCACAGATACGCAGTATTTT. This codes for CASSFLAGAGTDTQYF.

The rearrangement links TRBV5-6 to TRBJ1-1; D gene uncertain. Per the germline V gene, CDR1 is SGHDT and CDR2 is YYEEEE. The length of the CDR3 is 15 residues. V lost 0 bases, J lost 2 bases, and 11 bases lay in between. The CDR3 DNA reads as TGTGCCAGCAGCTTGGTTCGGGATCCCAACACTGAAGCTTTCTTT. Its protein product is CASSLVRDPNTEAFF. The entire variable domain, with the rest obtained from reference TRBV5-6 and TRBJ1-1, is as follows: DAGVTQSPTHLIKTRGQQVTLRCSPKSGHDTVSWYQQALGQGPQFIFQYYEEEERQRGNFPDRFSGHQFPNYSSELNVNALLLGDSALYLCASSLVRDPNTEAFFGQGTRLTVV.

The chain combines TRBV4-3 with TRBJ1-1, with 7 bases fitting TRBD1. V dropped 2 bases and J dropped 0; count of bases not matched to a gene: 3. The CDR3 is 15 amino acids. Looked up from germline, CDR1 is LGHNA and CDR2 is YSLEER. This chain's CDR3 is CASSQQGGMNTEAFF. CDR3 coding DNA: TGCGCCAGCAGCCAACAAGGGGGCATGAACACTGAAGCTTTCTTT.

In DNA, the CDR3 is TGTGCCAGTAGTATAGAGGACGGAGGGCCAAGCAATCAGCCCCAGCATTTT. Encoded protein: CASSIEDGGPSNQPQHF. The chain has TRBV19 and TRBJ1-5, with unresolved D. V dropped 0 bases and J dropped 1 base, with 13 bases sitting between them. The CDR3 has 17 residues. CDR1 is LNHDA and CDR2 is SQIVND in the germline V gene (reference sequence). Full variable domain (rest looked up from reference TRBV19 and TRBJ1-5): DGGITQSPKYLFRKEGQNVTLSCEQNLNHDAMYWYRQDPGQGLRLIYYSQIVNDFQKGDIAEGYSVSREKKESFPLTVTSAQKNPTAFYLCASSIEDGGPSNQPQHFGDGTRLSIL.

V usage is TRBV30 and J usage is TRBJ2-3, with D possibly being TRBD2 (6 bases). The germline CDR1 and CDR2 sequences are GTSNPN and SVGIG (reference sequence). Trimming took 5 bases from V and 4 from J, leaving 16 bases between them. The CDR3 sequence is 14 residues long. CDR3 DNA sequence: TGTGCCTGGGGGGGTAGGAGGGACCCAGATACGCAGTATTTT. Its translation is CAWGGRRDPDTQYF.

The chain recombines TRBV14 with TRBJ1-2; D remains ambiguous. CDR3 size: 12 residues. Trimming stripped 0 bases from V and 6 bases from J, with 5 bases between. Germline CDR1 is SGHDN and CDR2 is FVKESK. The CDR3 loop reads CASSQDLDGYTF. The CDR3 DNA reads TGTGCCAGCAGCCAAGATCTTGATGGCTACACCTTC. Drawing the rest from reference TRBV14 and TRBJ1-2, the complete variable domain is EAGVTQFPSHSVIEKGQTVTLRCDPISGHDNLYWYRRVMGKEIKFLLHFVKESKQDESGMPNNRFLAERTGGTYSTLKVQPAELEDSGVYFCASSQDLDGYTFGSGTRLTVV.

V is TRBV4-2 and J is TRBJ1-3, with TRBD1 identical over 10 bases. The V segment lost 2 bases and the J segment 1 base; nucleotides outside the gene matches: 14. The length of the CDR3 is 20 residues. Germline CDR1 and CDR2: LGHNA and YNFKEQ. In DNA form, the CDR3 reads TGTGCCAGCAGCCAAACGGGCCTAGGTGACAGGGGGCTTTCTGGAAACACCATATATTTT. Protein sequence: CASSQTGLGDRGLSGNTIYF.

This clone was counted only a few times. The CDR3 DNA sequence: TGTGCCAGCAGCTTAGACAGGGACACTGAAGCTTTCTTT. Translated, it gives CASSLDRDTEAFF. This chain uses TRBV7-9 with TRBJ1-1, with a weak D call TRBD1 (6 bases). Germline V lookup: CDR1 SEHNR, CDR2 FQNEAQ (reference sequence). The CDR3 runs 13 residues. V shed 1 base and J shed 3 bases, with 6 bases lying between them.

V is TRBV27 and J is TRBJ2-1; 9 nucleotides match TRBD1. V lost 5 bases and J lost 7; bases outside the gene matches: 21. This CDR3 region has 19 residues. Germline V gene lookup returns CDR1 MNHEY and CDR2 SMNVEV (reference sequence). CDR3 coding DNA: TGTGCCAGCAGTCTGTGGGGGACAGGGTACGCTGGGTTTGCGAATGAGCAGTTCTTC. It codes for CASSLWGTGYAGFANEQFF.

This clone turned up a few times. The rearrangement uses TRBV5-6 and TRBJ1-1; D not resolved. Trimming took 0 bases from V and 3 from J, leaving 9 bases between them. CDR3 length: 14 residues. The germline gives CDR1 SGHDT, CDR2 YYEEEE. The CDR3 bases are TGTGCCAGCAGCTTGGTCCCGGCGGACACTGAAGCTTTCTTT. Translation: CASSLVPADTEAFF.

The chain employs TRBV30 and TRBJ2-1, with TRBD1 as a possible D gene (6 bases). Deletions cut 0 bases from V and 4 bases from J, with 16 bases between. Looked up from germline, CDR1 is GTSNPN and CDR2 is SVGIG (reference sequence). The CDR3 is 16 amino acids. The CDR3 spells CAWSVGQGSRYNEQFF. Written as DNA, the CDR3 is TGTGCCTGGAGTGTGGGGCAGGGGTCTAGGTACAATGAGCAGTTCTTC.

The rearrangement joins TRBV12-5 to TRBJ2-3; D is undetermined. From germline, CDR1 is LGHNT and CDR2 FRNRAP. The V and J ends lost 4 bases and 4 bases respectively, with 6 bases between them. The CDR3 totals 12 residues. The CDR3 sequence is CASGSWPDTQYF. CDR3 bases: TGTGCTAGTGGTTCGTGGCCAGATACGCAGTATTTT.

The V gene is TRBV7-2, the J gene TRBJ1-1; D not certain. Germline V CDR1 and CDR2: SGHTA, FQGNSA. The length of the CDR3 is 13 residues. Between the trimmed V and J ends, which lost 5 bases and 10 bases, there was a span of 17 bases. CDR3 sequence (DNA): TGTGCCAGCAGCAGTAAAATCCTCCACGGAGCTTTCTTT. This codes for CASSSKILHGAFF.

This clone was seen only a few times. The gene calls are TRBV4-2 and TRBJ1-1; D ambiguous. This CDR3 has 14 amino acids. V dropped 0 bases and J dropped 1 base, with 6 bases sitting between them. In germline, CDR1 is LGHNA, CDR2 YNFKEQ. The chain's CDR3 is CASSQDRGNTEAFF. The CDR3 DNA follows: TGTGCCAGCAGCCAAGATAGAGGGAACACTGAAGCTTTCTTT.

The table lists this clone with a few counts. This chain uses TRBV9 with TRBJ2-3, with D possibly being TRBD2 (6 bases). Germline loops: CDR1 SGDLS, CDR2 YYNGEE. V was clipped by 1 base and J by 1 base, with 10 bases between them. This CDR3 comprises 15 residues. CDR3 residues: CASSVIPGGTDTQYF. The CDR3 DNA reads TGTGCCAGCAGCGTAATCCCGGGGGGCACAGATACGCAGTATTTT.

Only a few counts were recorded for this clone. The CDR3 loop reads CASNVPGRKTEAFF. CDR3 nucleotides: TGTGCCAGCAACGTACCGGGGAGGAAGACTGAAGCTTTCTTT. The chain joins TRBV11-2 to TRBJ1-1; no reliable D call. This CDR3 has 14 residues. V was pared by 7 bases and J by 5 bases, with 17 bases between. Germline loops: CDR1 SGHAT, CDR2 FQNNGV.

The V and J genes are TRBV9 and TRBJ2-1, with D hard to call. Germline lookup yields CDR1 SGDLS and CDR2 YYNGEE. This CDR3 is 12 amino acids long. The germline V and J ends were trimmed by 0 bases and 7 bases, with 5 bases remaining between them. This chain's CDR3 is CASSVAVNEQFF. The CDR3 DNA is TGTGCCAGCAGCGTAGCTGTTAATGAGCAGTTCTTC.